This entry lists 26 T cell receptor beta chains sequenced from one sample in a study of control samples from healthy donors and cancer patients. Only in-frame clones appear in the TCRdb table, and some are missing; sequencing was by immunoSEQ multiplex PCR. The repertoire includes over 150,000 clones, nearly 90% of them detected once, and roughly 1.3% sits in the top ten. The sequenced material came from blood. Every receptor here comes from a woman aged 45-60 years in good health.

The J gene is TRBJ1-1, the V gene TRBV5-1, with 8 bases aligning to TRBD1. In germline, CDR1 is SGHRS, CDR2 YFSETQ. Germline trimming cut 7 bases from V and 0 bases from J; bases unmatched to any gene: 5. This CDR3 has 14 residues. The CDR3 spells CASGQGGMNTEAFF. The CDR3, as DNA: TGCGCCAGCGGACAGGGAGGAATGAACACTGAAGCTTTCTTT.

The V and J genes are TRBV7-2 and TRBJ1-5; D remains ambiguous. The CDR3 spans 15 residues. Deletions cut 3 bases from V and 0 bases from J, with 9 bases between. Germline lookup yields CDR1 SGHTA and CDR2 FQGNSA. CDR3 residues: CASSFGWYSNQPQHF. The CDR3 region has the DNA TGTGCCAGCAGCTTTGGCTGGTATAGCAATCAGCCCCAGCATTTT.

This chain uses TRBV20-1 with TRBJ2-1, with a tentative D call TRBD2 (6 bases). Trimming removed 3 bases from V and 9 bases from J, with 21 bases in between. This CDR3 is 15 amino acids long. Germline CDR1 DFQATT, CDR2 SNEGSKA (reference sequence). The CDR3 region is CSASGTEGWTSEQFF. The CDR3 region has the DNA TGCAGTGCTAGTGGGACGGAGGGGTGGACGAGTGAGCAGTTCTTC.

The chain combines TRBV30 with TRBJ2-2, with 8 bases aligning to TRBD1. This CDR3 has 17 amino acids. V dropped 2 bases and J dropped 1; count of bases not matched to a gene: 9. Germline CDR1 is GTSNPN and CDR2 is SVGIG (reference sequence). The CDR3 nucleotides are TGTGCCTGGAGTCCTAAACCCGGGACAGGGAACACCGGGGAGCTGTTTTTT. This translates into CAWSPKPGTGNTGELFF.

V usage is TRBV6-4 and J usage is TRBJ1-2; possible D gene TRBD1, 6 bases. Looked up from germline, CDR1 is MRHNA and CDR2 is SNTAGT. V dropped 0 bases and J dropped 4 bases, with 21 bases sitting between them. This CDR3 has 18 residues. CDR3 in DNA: TGTGCCAGCAGTGACTCGATCTCTGGCAGGGGAGGCCTCTATGGCTACACCTTC. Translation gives CASSDSISGRGGLYGYTF.

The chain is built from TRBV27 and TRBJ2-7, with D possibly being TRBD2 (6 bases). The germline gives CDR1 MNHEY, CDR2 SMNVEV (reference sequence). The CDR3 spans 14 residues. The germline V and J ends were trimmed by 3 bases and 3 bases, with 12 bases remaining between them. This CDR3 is CASSLAAGGYEQYF. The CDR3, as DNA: TGTGCCAGCAGTTTGGCAGCGGGCGGCTACGAGCAGTACTTC.

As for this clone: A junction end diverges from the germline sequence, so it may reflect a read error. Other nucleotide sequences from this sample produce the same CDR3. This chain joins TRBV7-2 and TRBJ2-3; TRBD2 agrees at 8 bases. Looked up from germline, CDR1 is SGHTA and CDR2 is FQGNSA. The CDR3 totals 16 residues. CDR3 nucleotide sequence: TGTGCCAGCAGCTTATTCGGGACTAGGAGCACGGATACGCAGTATTTT. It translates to CASSLFGTRSTDTQYF.

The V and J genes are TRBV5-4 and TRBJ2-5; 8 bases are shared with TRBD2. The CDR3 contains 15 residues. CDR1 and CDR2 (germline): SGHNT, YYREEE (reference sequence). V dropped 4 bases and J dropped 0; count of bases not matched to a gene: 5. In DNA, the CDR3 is TGTGCCAGCAGCCCAACTAGCGGACACCAAGAGACCCAGTACTTC. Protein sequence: CASSPTSGHQETQYF. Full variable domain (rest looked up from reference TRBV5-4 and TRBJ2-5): ETGVTQSPTHLIKTRGQQVTLRCSSQSGHNTVSWYQQALGQGPQFIFQYYREEENGRGNFPPRFSGLQFPNYSSELNVNALELDDSALYLCASSPTSGHQETQYFGPGTRLLVL.

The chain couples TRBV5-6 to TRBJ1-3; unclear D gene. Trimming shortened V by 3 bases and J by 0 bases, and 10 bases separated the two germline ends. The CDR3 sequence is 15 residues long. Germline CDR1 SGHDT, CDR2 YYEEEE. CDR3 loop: CASSSAASSGNTIYF. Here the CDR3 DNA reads TGTGCCAGCAGCTCGGCCGCCAGCTCTGGAAACACCATATATTTT.

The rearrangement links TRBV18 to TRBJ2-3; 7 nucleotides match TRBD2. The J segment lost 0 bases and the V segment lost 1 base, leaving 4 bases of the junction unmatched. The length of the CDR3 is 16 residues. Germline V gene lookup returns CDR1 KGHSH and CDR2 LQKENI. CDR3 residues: CASSPLGGRSTDTQYF. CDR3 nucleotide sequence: TGTGCCAGCTCACCACTGGGCGGGAGAAGCACAGATACGCAGTATTTT.

CDR3 DNA: TGTGCCAGCAGCCCCGGGACAGCTAACTATGGCTACACCTTC. Amino acids: CASSPGTANYGYTF. This chain connects TRBV13 to TRBJ1-2, with 7 bases aligning to TRBD1. J was trimmed by 0 bases and V by 5 bases; bases with no gene match: 3. The CDR3 is made up of 14 amino acids. Germline V lookup: CDR1 PRHDT, CDR2 FYEKMQ (reference sequence).

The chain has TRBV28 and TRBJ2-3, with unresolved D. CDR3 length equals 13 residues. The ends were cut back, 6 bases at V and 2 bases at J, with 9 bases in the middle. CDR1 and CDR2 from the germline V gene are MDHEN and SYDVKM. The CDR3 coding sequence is TGTGCCAGCAGCAATCGGTACACAGATACGCAGTATTTT. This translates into CASSNRYTDTQYF.

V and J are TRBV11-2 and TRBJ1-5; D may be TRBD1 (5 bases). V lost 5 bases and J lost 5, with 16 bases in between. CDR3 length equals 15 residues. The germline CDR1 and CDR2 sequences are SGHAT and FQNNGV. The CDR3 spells CASSRSGRVDQPQHF. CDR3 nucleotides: TGTGCCAGCAGCAGGTCGGGCAGGGTGGATCAGCCCCAGCATTTT.

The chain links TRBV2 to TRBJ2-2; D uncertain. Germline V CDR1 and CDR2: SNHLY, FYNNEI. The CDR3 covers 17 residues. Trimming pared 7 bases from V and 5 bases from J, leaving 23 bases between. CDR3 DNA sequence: TGTGCCAGCAAATCCGGCGGAACCTCCCTCGTGACCGGGGAGCTGTTTTTT. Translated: CASKSGGTSLVTGELFF.

The CDR3 sequence: CASSPTTNTEAFF. For the CDR3, the DNA is TGTGCCAGCAGCCCCACAACGAACACTGAAGCTTTCTTT. The chain employs TRBV7-9 and TRBJ1-1, with D uncertain. V was cut by 5 bases and J by 1 base, with 8 bases left in between. Germline V gene sequence: CDR1 SEHNR, CDR2 FQNEAQ (reference sequence). CDR3 length: 13 residues.

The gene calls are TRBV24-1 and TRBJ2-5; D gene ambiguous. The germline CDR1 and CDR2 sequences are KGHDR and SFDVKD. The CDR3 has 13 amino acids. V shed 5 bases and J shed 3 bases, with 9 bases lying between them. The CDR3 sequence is CATSGGTEETQYF. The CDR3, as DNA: TGTGCCACCAGTGGGGGAACGGAAGAGACCCAGTACTTC.

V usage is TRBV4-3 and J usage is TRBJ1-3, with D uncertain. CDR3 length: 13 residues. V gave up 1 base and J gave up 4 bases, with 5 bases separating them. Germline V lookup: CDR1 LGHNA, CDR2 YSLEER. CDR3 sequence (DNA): TGCGCCAGCAGCCAAGGTCTGGGAAACACCATATATTTT. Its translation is CASSQGLGNTIYF.

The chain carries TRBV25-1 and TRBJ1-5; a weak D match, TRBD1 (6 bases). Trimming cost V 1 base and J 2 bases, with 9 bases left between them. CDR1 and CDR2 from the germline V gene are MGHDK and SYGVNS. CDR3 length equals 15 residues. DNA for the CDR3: TGTGCCAGCAGTGAATCGGACAGTGGCAATCAGCCCCAGCATTTT. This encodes CASSESDSGNQPQHF.

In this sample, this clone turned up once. The CDR3 bases are TGTGCCAGCAGTGGCGGGCAGGAGACCCAGTACTTC. Translation: CASSGGQETQYF. The rearrangement joins TRBV3-1 (or the pseudogene TRBV3-2) to TRBJ2-5; D is possibly TRBD2 (5 bases). Trimming left V 6 bases short and J 5 bases short, with 10 bases between. This CDR3 is built from 12 residues. CDR1 is LGHDT and CDR2 is YNNKEL in the germline V gene (reference sequence).

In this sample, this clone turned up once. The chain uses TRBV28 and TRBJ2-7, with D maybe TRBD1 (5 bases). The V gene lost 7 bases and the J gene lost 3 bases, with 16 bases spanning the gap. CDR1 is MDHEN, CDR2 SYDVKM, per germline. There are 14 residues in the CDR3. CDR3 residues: CASTSPQGYYEQYF. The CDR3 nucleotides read TGTGCCAGCACCTCCCCCCAGGGATACTACGAGCAGTACTTC. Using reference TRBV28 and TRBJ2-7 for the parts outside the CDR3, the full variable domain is DVKVTQSSRYLVKRTGEKVFLECVQDMDHENMFWYRQDPGLGLRLIYFSYDVKMKEKGDIPEGYSVSREKKERFSLILESASTNQTSMYLCASTSPQGYYEQYFGPGTRLTVT.

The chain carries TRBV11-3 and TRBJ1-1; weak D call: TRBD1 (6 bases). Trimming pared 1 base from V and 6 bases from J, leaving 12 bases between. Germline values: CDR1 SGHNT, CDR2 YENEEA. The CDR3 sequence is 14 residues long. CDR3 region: CASSLGGGRPEAFF. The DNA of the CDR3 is TGTGCCAGCAGCTTAGGAGGGGGAAGGCCTGAAGCTTTCTTT.

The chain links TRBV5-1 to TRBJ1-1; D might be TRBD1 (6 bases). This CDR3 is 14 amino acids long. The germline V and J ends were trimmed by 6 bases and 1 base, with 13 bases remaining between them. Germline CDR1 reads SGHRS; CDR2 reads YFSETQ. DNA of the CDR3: TGCGCCAGCAATTCCGGGACACAGAACACTGAAGCTTTCTTT. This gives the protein CASNSGTQNTEAFF.

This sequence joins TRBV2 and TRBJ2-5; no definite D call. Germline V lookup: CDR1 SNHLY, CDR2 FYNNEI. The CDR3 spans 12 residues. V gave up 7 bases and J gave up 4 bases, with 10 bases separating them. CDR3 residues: CASIGIRETQYF. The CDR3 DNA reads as TGTGCCAGCATTGGGATTAGAGAGACCCAGTACTTC.

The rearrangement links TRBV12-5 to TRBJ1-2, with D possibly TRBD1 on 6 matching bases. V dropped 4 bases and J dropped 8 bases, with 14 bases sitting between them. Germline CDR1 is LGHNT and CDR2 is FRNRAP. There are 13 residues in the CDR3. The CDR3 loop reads CASGSGQLGGYTF. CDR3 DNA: TGTGCTAGTGGTTCTGGACAGTTAGGGGGCTACACCTTC.

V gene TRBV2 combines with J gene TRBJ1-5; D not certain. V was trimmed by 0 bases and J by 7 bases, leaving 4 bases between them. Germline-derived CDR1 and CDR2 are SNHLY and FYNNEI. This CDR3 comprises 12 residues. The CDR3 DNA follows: TGTGCCAGCAGTGAAGCTACCCAGCCCCAGCATTTT. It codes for CASSEATQPQHF.

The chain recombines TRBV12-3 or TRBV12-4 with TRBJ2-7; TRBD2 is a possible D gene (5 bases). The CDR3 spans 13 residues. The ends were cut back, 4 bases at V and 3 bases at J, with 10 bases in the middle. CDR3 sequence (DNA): TGTGCCAGCAGTTCAGGACTTCGCTACGAGCAGTACTTC. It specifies CASSSGLRYEQYF.